Listed here are 8 T cell receptor beta chains from one sample, sequenced in a study of blood T cell repertoires in COVID-19. Assay: immunoSEQ multiplex PCR; the TCRdb copy retains only in-frame clones and omits some. The sample has around 150,000 clones; 70% to 80% are singletons. The specimen was peripheral blood. These receptors all stem from a woman aged 50 to 60 with active or convalescent COVID-19.

The chain carries TRBV7-2 and TRBJ2-5; 10 bases agree with TRBD2. Per the germline V gene, CDR1 is SGHTA and CDR2 is FQGNSA. Trimming took 2 bases from V and 4 from J; bases not matched to a gene: 4. This CDR3 is built from 15 residues. DNA of the CDR3: TGTGCCAGCAGCTTACCGACTAGCGGGTTAGAGACCCAGTACTTC. It is translated as CASSLPTSGLETQYF.

V gene TRBV29-1 combines with J gene TRBJ1-5, with D possibly being TRBD1 (5 bases). This CDR3 has 12 residues. The germline gives CDR1 SQVTM, CDR2 ANQGSEA. Trimming stripped 4 bases from V and 5 bases from J, with 9 bases between. The CDR3 loop is CSVGQGDQPQHF. The CDR3 DNA sequence: TGCAGCGTTGGCCAGGGTGATCAGCCCCAGCATTTT.

A single count supports this clone. The V gene is TRBV12-3 or TRBV12-4, the J gene TRBJ1-1; D unclear. There are 13 residues in the CDR3. Trimming removed 11 bases from V and 1 base from J, with 14 bases in between. The CDR3, as DNA: TGTGCCCTTAAGGCACCAGGGAACACTGAAGCTTTCTTT. It yields the protein CALKAPGNTEAFF.

This rearrangement joins TRBV6-2 or TRBV6-3 to TRBJ1-1; D perhaps matches TRBD1 (5 bases). CDR3 length: 15 amino acids. Trimming took off 2 bases at V and 3 bases at J, with 13 bases between the two ends. CDR1 and CDR2 (germline): MNHEY, SVGEGT. DNA for the CDR3: TGTGCCAGCAGTTACGCCACAGGCCCTCACACTGAAGCTTTCTTT. It codes for CASSYATGPHTEAFF.

V is TRBV27 and J is TRBJ1-1, with 7 bases identical to TRBD1. With V trimmed by 3 bases and J by 1 base, 11 bases remained unmatched. CDR1 and CDR2 (germline): MNHEY, SMNVEV (reference sequence). The CDR3 is made up of 17 amino acids. The CDR3 here is CASSFSYATGTNTEAFF. The CDR3 DNA follows: TGTGCCAGCAGTTTCTCTTATGCGACAGGGACGAACACTGAAGCTTTCTTT.

This clone was counted only a few times. The chain joins TRBV6-6 to TRBJ2-5, with D possibly matching TRBD2 (5 bases). V was clipped by 4 bases and J by 2 bases, with 17 bases between them. The CDR3 runs to 16 residues. The germline V gene encodes CDR1 MNHNY and CDR2 SVGAGI (reference sequence). The CDR3 sequence: CASSSTRTGGQETQYF. CDR3 sequence (DNA): TGTGCCAGCAGTTCTACTAGGACGGGTGGGCAAGAGACCCAGTACTTC.

This clone turned up a few times. The chain carries TRBV27 and TRBJ1-2, with D perhaps TRBD1 (6 bases). The CDR3 contains 13 residues. Trimming removed 2 bases at V and 2 bases at J, with 6 bases between. The germline V gene has CDR1 MNHEY and CDR2 SMNVEV (reference sequence). CDR3 sequence (DNA): TGTGCCAGCAGTTTACAGGGGAACTATGGCTACACCTTC. It translates to CASSLQGNYGYTF.

V is TRBV3-1 (or the pseudogene TRBV3-2) and J is TRBJ1-4, with a possible D match to TRBD1 (5 bases). V lost 5 bases and J lost 5, with 21 bases in between. This CDR3 comprises 17 residues. Germline CDR1 and CDR2: LGHDT and YNNKEL (reference sequence). The CDR3 reads CASSAGQLVGGNEKLFF. The CDR3 nucleotides read TGTGCCAGCAGCGCGGGGCAGCTCGTCGGGGGAAATGAAAAACTGTTTTTT.